These 22 T cell receptor beta chains were sequenced from one sample in a study of immune heterogeneity within non-small cell lung tumors (dated by TCRdb to between 2017 and 2018). For the TCR template, genomic DNA was extracted from bulk tumor tissue, and approximately 600 ng of gDNA was amplified for each sample. During surgery, several biopsies were collected from each primary tumor and placed as far from one another as possible within the tumor mass. The study cohort was described as untreated, and patients were newly diagnosed NSCLC cases undergoing curative surgery. Sequencer: HiSeq X Ten. A multiplex PCR system amplified the TCR beta CDR3 region, with a first 10-cycle round using 32 V-gene forward and 13 J-gene reverse primers. TCRdb handled the public reads itself, with Q25 trimming in fastp and clone calling in MiXCR, and kept productive beta chains. Rows merge per CDR3 protein into single entries with the most common DNA and genes. The sample has fewer than 12,000 distinct CDR3 sequences on record, 25% to 30% of them singletons. The leading ten clones occupy roughly 8.1% of the sample.

Sequenced material: lung tumor tissue. The receptors originated from an older woman with non-small cell lung cancer.

This chain joins TRBV28 and TRBJ2-6, with D perhaps matching TRBD2 (6 bases). The germline gives CDR1 MDHEN, CDR2 SYDVKM. Trimming took 0 bases from V and 2 from J, leaving 8 bases between them. The CDR3 covers 16 residues. As DNA, the CDR3 is TGTGCCAGCAGTTTATGGGGGGGTACTGGGGCCAACGTCCTGACTTTC. Its protein product is CASSLWGGTGANVLTF.

A single count supports this clonotype. One base away lies a much larger clone, so this may be a sequencing read error. This sequence joins TRBV19 and TRBJ2-1; TRBD2 matches at 9 bases. J was trimmed by 5 bases and V by 7 bases; bases with no gene match: 6. The CDR3 has 14 residues. CDR1 and CDR2 (germline): LNHDA, SQIVND (reference sequence). The CDR3 bases are TGTGCCAGTATTAGCCGACTAGCGGACAATGAGCAGTTCTTC. Protein sequence: CASISRLADNEQFF.

This clonotype is categorized as medium-sized (0.01 to 0.1%). V and J are TRBV30 and TRBJ2-2; D is unresolved. The germline CDR1 and CDR2 sequences are GTSNPN and SVGIG (reference sequence). V was shortened by 3 bases and J by 3 bases, with 11 bases between the two germline ends. CDR3 length: 14 amino acids. CDR3 sequence reads: CAWRRPSDTGELFF. DNA for the CDR3: TGTGCCTGGAGGAGACCCTCGGACACCGGGGAGCTGTTTTTT.

Note on this clonotype: This likely comes from a read error, as the CDR3 has no conserved phenylalanine or tryptophan at its end. The DNA is omitted, as the CDR3 cannot be located on it reliably, and the CDR3 follows TCRdb's listing. This rearrangement joins TRBV29-1 to TRBJ2-3; TRBD1, as called in the table, went unchecked against the DNA. Ends included, the CDR3 has 15 residues. The germline V gene has CDR1 SQVTM and CDR2 ANQGSEA. This chain's CDR3 is CSVVRGLFMEQYFGP.

Judged by abundance, this clonotype is medium-sized (0.01 to 0.1%). The chain couples TRBV24-1 to TRBJ2-1, with TRBD2 matching over 7 bases. Germline lookup yields CDR1 KGHDR and CDR2 SFDVKD. The CDR3 spans 18 residues. Trimming at V came to 5 bases and at J to 2 bases, leaving 14 bases not matched to a gene. CDR3: CATSVTRAGADTYNEQFF. CDR3 sequence (DNA): TGTGCCACCAGTGTCACACGCGCGGGAGCGGATACCTACAATGAGCAGTTCTTC.

Many counts were recorded for this clonotype. The chain uses TRBV14 and TRBJ1-2; TRBD1 matches at 9 bases. Germline CDR1 SGHDN, CDR2 FVKESK. The CDR3 length is 15 residues. V was clipped by 0 bases and J by 4 bases; unmatched bases: 3. The CDR3 reads CASSQEGQGFYGYTF. The CDR3 nucleotides read TGTGCCAGCAGCCAAGAGGGACAGGGTTTCTATGGCTACACCTTC.

This clonotype is judged large (0.1 to 1%). The gene calls are TRBV20-1 and TRBJ2-7; D possibly corresponds to TRBD1 (5 bases). Germline CDR1 and CDR2: DFQATT and SNEGSKA (reference sequence). Between the trimmed V and J ends, which lost 5 bases and 3 bases, there was a span of 14 bases. The CDR3 consists of 13 residues. The CDR3 coding sequence is TGCAGTGCTCCCGACAGAGTTAGCTACGAGCAGTACTTC. Residues: CSAPDRVSYEQYF.

The chain carries TRBV7-9 and TRBJ2-1; 11 bases agree with TRBD1. The CDR3 extends over 15 amino acids. V shed 3 bases, J shed 5 bases, and the junction held 3 bases outside the gene matches. Germline V gene data show CDR1 as SEHNR and CDR2 as FQNEAQ (reference sequence). The CDR3 sequence: CASSFEDRGHNEQFF. CDR3 nucleotides: TGTGCCAGCAGCTTCGAGGACAGGGGGCACAATGAGCAGTTCTTC.

This clonotype is judged medium-sized. The V call is TRBV5-1, the J call TRBJ2-7, with TRBD1 identical over 9 bases. The CDR3 runs to 13 residues. V was clipped by 4 bases and J by 6 bases; unmatched bases: 5. In germline, CDR1 is SGHRS, CDR2 YFSETQ. The CDR3 reads CASSGGDRAEQYF. The CDR3 nucleotides read TGCGCCAGCAGCGGCGGGGACAGGGCCGAGCAGTACTTC.

By proportion, this clonotype is medium-sized. The chain joins TRBV19 to TRBJ2-7; 14 positions agree with TRBD2. The CDR3 extends over 13 amino acids. After removal of 3 bases from V and 12 bases from J, the junction contained 4 bases not matched to a gene. CDR1 and CDR2 from the germline V gene are LNHDA and SQIVND (reference sequence). The CDR3 spells CASSMGTSGSLYF. The DNA for the CDR3 is TGTGCCAGTAGTATGGGGACTAGCGGGAGCCTGTACTTC.

This clonotype was counted ten times or more. The chain couples TRBV7-9 to TRBJ2-1; TRBD2 matches at 7 bases. After removal of 7 bases from V and 8 bases from J, the junction contained 11 bases not matched to a gene. Germline lookup yields CDR1 SEHNR and CDR2 FQNEAQ (reference sequence). The CDR3 loop spans 14 amino acids. CDR3 coding DNA: TGTGCCAGCAACTCCGGCGGGAGATTTTATGAGCAGTTCTTC. This codes for CASNSGGRFYEQFF.

The chain recombines TRBV10-3 with TRBJ1-2; 8 bases agree with TRBD1. The junction had 16 bases not matched to a gene; V was cut back by 8 bases and J by 8 bases. The CDR3 sequence is 15 residues long. CDR1 and CDR2 from the germline V gene are ENHRY and SYGVKD. The CDR3 region is CAIDESTGERYGYTF. The CDR3 bases are TGTGCCATCGATGAGTCGACAGGGGAACGCTACGGCTACACCTTC.

Note on this clonotype: The junction differs from germline at one of its ends, possibly a read error. The chain combines TRBV5-6 with TRBJ2-7, with D possibly being TRBD2 (6 bases). There are 18 residues in the CDR3. Germline values: CDR1 SGHDT, CDR2 YYEEEE. CDR3 nucleotide sequence: TGTGCCGGCAGCTTGGTAGTACTAGCTGGCGAACGGGGCTACGAGCAGTACTTC. It is translated as CAGSLVVLAGERGYEQYF.

The chain employs TRBV30 and TRBJ2-5; the D call may be TRBD1 or TRBD2 (5 bases each). Trimming stripped 0 bases from V and 7 bases from J, with 12 bases between. Germline CDR1 GTSNPN, CDR2 SVGIG (reference sequence). The CDR3 has 13 amino acids. The CDR3: CAWSVGVRGTQYF. CDR3 in DNA: TGTGCCTGGAGTGTAGGGGTGAGGGGGACCCAGTACTTC.

At least ten counts were recorded for this clonotype. The chain has TRBV12-5 and TRBJ2-5; the D is unclear. Deletions cut 4 bases from V and 1 base from J, with 13 bases between. CDR3 length: 15 amino acids. CDR1 LGHNT and CDR2 FRNRAP come from the germline V gene. The CDR3 DNA reads TGTGCTAGTGGTTACACCCCGGACGGCCAAGAGACCCAGTACTTC. Encoded protein: CASGYTPDGQETQYF.

The chain carries TRBV4-1 and TRBJ2-1; no definite D call. V was clipped by 1 base and J by 0 bases, with 13 bases between them. The CDR3 length is 17 residues. Germline assignment: CDR1 MGHRA and CDR2 YSYEKL. CDR3 sequence reads: CASSQVNPVSSYNEQFF. The DNA for the CDR3 is TGCGCCAGCAGCCAAGTTAACCCGGTTAGCTCCTACAATGAGCAGTTCTTC.

The chain has TRBV6-1 and TRBJ1-4, with TRBD1 as a possible D gene (5 bases). The CDR3 extends over 14 amino acids. The V end lost 3 bases, the J end lost 5 bases, and 10 bases lay between the germline ends. The germline V gene encodes CDR1 MNHNS and CDR2 SASEGT. In DNA, the CDR3 is TGTGCCAGCAGTGATTGGGACGTAAATGAAAAACTGTTTTTT. It codes for CASSDWDVNEKLFF.

The genes are TRBV11-2 and TRBJ1-6; 7 nucleotides line up with TRBD1. The CDR3 totals 15 residues. The J segment lost 5 bases and the V segment lost 10 bases, leaving 11 bases of the junction unmatched. CDR1 is SGHAT, CDR2 FQNNGV, per germline. As DNA, the CDR3 is TGTGCCACCCGAGTAGGGGACAGCGATAATTCACCCCTCCACTTT. As protein: CATRVGDSDNSPLHF. The entire variable domain, with the rest obtained from reference TRBV11-2 and TRBJ1-6, is as follows: EAGVAQSPRYKIIEKRQSVAFWCNPISGHATLYWYQQILGQGPKLLIQFQNNGVVDDSQLPKDRFSAERLKGVDSTLKIQPAKLEDSAVYLCATRVGDSDNSPLHFGNGTRLTVT.

This clonotype turned up a few times. The gene calls are TRBV19 and TRBJ2-1, with 8 bases that match TRBD2. With V trimmed by 3 bases and J by 3 bases, 4 bases remained unmatched. The CDR3 spans 15 residues. Germline-derived CDR1 and CDR2 are LNHDA and SQIVND (reference sequence). The CDR3 here is CASSMTSAFYNEQFF. DNA of the CDR3: TGTGCCAGTAGTATGACTAGCGCGTTCTACAATGAGCAGTTCTTC.

Regarding this clonotype: A much larger clone lies a single base off, so this may be a read error. The chain carries TRBV11-2 and TRBJ1-2; possible D gene TRBD1, 5 bases. CDR1 and CDR2 from the germline V gene are SGHAT and FQNNGV. The CDR3 covers 15 residues. Trimming cost V 2 bases and J 7 bases, with 17 bases left between them. CDR3 DNA: TGTGCCAGCAGCTTAAATCAGGGAGGGACGGGTGGCTACACCTTC. The encoded protein is CASSLNQGGTGGYTF. Drawing the rest from reference TRBV11-2 and TRBJ1-2, the complete variable domain is EAGVAQSPRYKIIEKRQSVAFWCNPISGHATLYWYQQILGQGPKLLIQFQNNGVVDDSQLPKDRFSAERLKGVDSTLKIQPAKLEDSAVYLCASSLNQGGTGGYTFGSGTRLTVV.

The chain uses TRBV9 and TRBJ2-5; possible D gene TRBD1, 6 bases. The V end was cut by 4 bases, the J end by 1 base, with 14 bases between. Germline loops: CDR1 SGDLS, CDR2 YYNGEE. The CDR3 contains 15 residues. The CDR3 sequence: CASSPLGQLQETQYF. The CDR3 DNA reads TGTGCCAGCAGCCCACTAGGACAGCTCCAAGAGACCCAGTACTTC.

By sample fraction, this clonotype is medium-sized (0.01 to 0.1%). The chain joins TRBV28 to TRBJ2-2; 9 positions match TRBD1. In germline, CDR1 is MDHEN, CDR2 SYDVKM. V trimming: 3 bases; J trimming: 7 bases; junction bases outside the gene matches: 9. This CDR3 spans 16 amino acids. CDR3 residues: CASSLIDRGFGGELFF. The CDR3 DNA sequence: TGTGCCAGCAGTTTGATCGACAGGGGGTTCGGCGGGGAGCTGTTTTTT.